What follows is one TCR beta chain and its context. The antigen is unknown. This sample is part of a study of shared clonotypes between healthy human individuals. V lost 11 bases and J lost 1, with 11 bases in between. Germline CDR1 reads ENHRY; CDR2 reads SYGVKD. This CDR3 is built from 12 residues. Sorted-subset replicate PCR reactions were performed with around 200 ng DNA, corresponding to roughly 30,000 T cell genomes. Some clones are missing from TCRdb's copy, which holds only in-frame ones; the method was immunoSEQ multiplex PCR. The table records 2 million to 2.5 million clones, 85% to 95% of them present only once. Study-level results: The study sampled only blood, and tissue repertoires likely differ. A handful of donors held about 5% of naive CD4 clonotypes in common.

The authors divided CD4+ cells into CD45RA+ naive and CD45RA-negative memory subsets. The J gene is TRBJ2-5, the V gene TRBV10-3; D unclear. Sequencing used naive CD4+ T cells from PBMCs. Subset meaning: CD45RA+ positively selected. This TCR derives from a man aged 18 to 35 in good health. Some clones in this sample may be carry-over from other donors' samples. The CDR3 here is CASGPVQETQYF. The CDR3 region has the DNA TGTGCCTCAGGCCCAGTCCAAGAGACCCAGTACTTC.